These 24 T cell receptor beta chains share one sample of origin, sequenced in a study of shared clonotypes between healthy human individuals. TCRdb keeps only in-frame clones here, not all; method: immunoSEQ multiplex PCR. The sample consists of 640,000 or so clones, about 78% of them appearing once. The sample consisted of memory CD4+ T cells sorted from blood. Subset in this sample: CD45RA-negative fraction. These receptors were obtained from a woman in her twenties or thirties in good health.

This clone appeared a single time. One junction end does not reproduce the germline sequence, and a read error may be involved. The chain joins TRBV18 to TRBJ1-1; 10 bases map to TRBD1. The CDR3 is 16 residues long. Germline V gene data show CDR1 as KGHSH and CDR2 as LQKENI. CDR3 protein: CVSSPLGQGTNTEAFF. In DNA, the CDR3 is TGTGTCAGCTCACCCTTGGGACAGGGGACGAACACTGAAGCTTTCTTT.

This clone was observed once. V is TRBV30 and J is TRBJ2-1, with D perhaps matching TRBD1 (6 bases). Trimming removed 5 bases from V and 4 bases from J, with 9 bases in between. CDR1 and CDR2 from the germline V gene are GTSNPN and SVGIG (reference sequence). The CDR3 runs to 12 residues. The CDR3 coding sequence is TGTGCCTGGGGACAGTTATACAATGAGCAGTTCTTC. Amino acid sequence: CAWGQLYNEQFF. Full variable domain (outside the CDR3, taken from reference TRBV30 and TRBJ2-1): SQTIHQWPATLVQPVGSPLSLECTVEGTSNPNLYWYRQAAGRGLQLLFYSVGIGQISSEVPQNLSASRPQDRQFILSSKKLLLSDSGFYLCAWGQLYNEQFFGPGTRLTVL.

The chain's CDR3 is CASSLAGGIGYF. The CDR3 nucleotides read TGTGCCAGCAGCTTAGCCGGCGGGATTGGGTACTTC. The chain employs TRBV11-2 and TRBJ2-7; tentatively, D is TRBD2 (6 bases). This CDR3 is 12 amino acids long. In germline, CDR1 is SGHAT, CDR2 FQNNGV. Trimming stripped 1 base from V and 12 bases from J, with 13 bases between.

At least ten counts were recorded for this clone. The J gene is TRBJ1-2, the V gene TRBV2; 10 bases agree with TRBD1. V was clipped by 5 bases and J by 8 bases; unmatched bases: 5. Germline assignment: CDR1 SNHLY and CDR2 FYNNEI. The CDR3 consists of 13 residues. The CDR3 nucleotides are TGTGCCAGCAGTTACGACAGGGGGCAAGGCTACACCTTC. Translated, it gives CASSYDRGQGYTF.

This clone was observed a handful of times. This CDR3 reads CSVVGQARETQYF. The CDR3 DNA reads as TGCAGCGTTGTGGGACAGGCAAGGGAGACCCAGTACTTC. The chain couples TRBV29-1 to TRBJ2-5; 8 bases match TRBD1. This CDR3 is built from 13 residues. J lost 5 bases, V lost 4 bases, and 6 bases had no gene match. Germline V gives CDR1 SQVTM, CDR2 ANQGSEA.

V and J are TRBV6-6 and TRBJ1-5; no definite D call. CDR1 MNHNY and CDR2 SVGAGI come from the germline V gene (reference sequence). CDR3 length: 15 residues. V was trimmed by 0 bases and J by 0 bases, leaving 6 bases between them. The CDR3: CASSYSENSNQPQHF. CDR3 bases: TGTGCCAGCAGTTACTCGGAAAATAGCAATCAGCCCCAGCATTTT.

The chain is built from TRBV6-1 and TRBJ1-5, with D unclear. Germline V lookup: CDR1 MNHNS, CDR2 SASEGT. V dropped 2 bases and J dropped 0 bases, with 11 bases sitting between them. The CDR3 has 16 residues. CDR3 nucleotide sequence: TGTGCCAGCAGTGAAAGTTCACCCTATAGCAATCAGCCCCAGCATTTT. Translated, it gives CASSESSPYSNQPQHF.

The V and J genes are TRBV28 and TRBJ1-1; a weak D match, TRBD1 (6 bases). CDR1 MDHEN and CDR2 SYDVKM come from the germline V gene. V was trimmed by 4 bases and J by 4 bases, leaving 19 bases between them. The CDR3 has 16 amino acids. CDR3 loop: CASSSRGDKGRTEAFF. CDR3 bases: TGTGCCAGCAGTTCAAGGGGGGACAAAGGTCGCACTGAAGCTTTCTTT.

The chain joins TRBV28 to TRBJ2-7, with 9 nucleotides matching TRBD2. Germline CDR1 reads MDHEN; CDR2 reads SYDVKM. The CDR3 runs to 17 residues. The ends lost 3 bases at V and 6 bases at J; junction bases unmatched: 15. The CDR3 loop reads CASSFHSGSWDFCEQYF. The CDR3 bases are TGTGCCAGCAGTTTCCATAGCGGGAGCTGGGATTTTTGCGAGCAGTACTTC.

CDR3 sequence reads: CASSSQGLGYTF. CDR3 nucleotide sequence: TGTGCCAGTAGTTCTCAAGGGCTTGGCTACACCTTC. The J gene is TRBJ1-2, the V gene TRBV19; D is unresolved. The ends were cut back, 5 bases at V and 7 bases at J, with 11 bases in the middle. The germline V gene has CDR1 LNHDA and CDR2 SQIVND (reference sequence). The length of the CDR3 is 12 residues.

The V and J genes are TRBV6-6 and TRBJ1-1, with D possibly being TRBD1 (6 bases). V lost 8 bases to trimming and J lost 2 bases, with 12 bases between them. The CDR3 totals 13 residues. Germline CDR1 reads MNHNY; CDR2 reads SVGAGI (reference sequence). This chain's CDR3 is CASRGRVNTEAFF. In nucleotides, the CDR3 is TGTGCCAGCCGGGGGCGGGTAAACACTGAAGCTTTCTTT.

This clone has a handful of counts. At one end, the junction sequence differs from germline, possibly due to a read error. The rearrangement links TRBV28 to TRBJ2-7, with a weak D call TRBD1 (6 bases). CDR1 and CDR2 (germline): MDHEN, SYDVKM. The CDR3 runs to 13 residues. The CDR3 DNA sequence: TGTGCAAGCAGGGACAATCTCCGTGGCGAGCAGTACTTC. Translation gives CASRDNLRGEQYF.

The gene calls are TRBV4-1 and TRBJ1-1; 10 bases match TRBD1. This CDR3 has 15 amino acids. The germline V gene has CDR1 MGHRA and CDR2 YSYEKL. V gave up 4 bases and J gave up 4 bases; unmatched junction bases: 6. In DNA, the CDR3 is TGCGCCAGCAGCCCCAGACAGGGGGCGATCACTGAAGCTTTCTTT. It encodes CASSPRQGAITEAFF.

In its sample, this clone was seen a few times. The CDR3 DNA reads as TGTGCCAGCAGTGAAGAGACCCAGTACTTC. Protein sequence: CASSEETQYF. The chain recombines TRBV6-1 with TRBJ2-5; D gene unclear. The V end lost 1 base, the J end lost 6 bases, and 0 bases lay between the germline ends. CDR1 is MNHNS and CDR2 is SASEGT in the germline V gene. CDR3 length: 10 amino acids.

This clone was observed at least ten times. This rearrangement joins TRBV30 to TRBJ2-7; 11 positions agree with TRBD1. Germline values: CDR1 GTSNPN, CDR2 SVGIG (reference sequence). Trimming removed 5 bases from V and 5 bases from J; junction bases left unmatched: 8. The CDR3 has 14 amino acids. In DNA, the CDR3 is TGTGCCTGGGCCCGGGACAGGGGGAGGGACGAGCAGTACTTC. Translating gives CAWARDRGRDEQYF. The complete variable domain, with remaining parts taken from reference TRBV30 and TRBJ2-7, reads SQTIHQWPATLVQPVGSPLSLECTVEGTSNPNLYWYRQAAGRGLQLLFYSVGIGQISSEVPQNLSASRPQDRQFILSSKKLLLSDSGFYLCAWARDRGRDEQYFGPGTRLTVT.

The chain is built from TRBV19 and TRBJ2-1, with 8 bases identical to TRBD1. The CDR3 is made up of 15 amino acids. CDR1 and CDR2 (germline): LNHDA, SQIVND (reference sequence). V lost 0 bases and J lost 6; bases outside the gene matches: 4. Written as DNA, the CDR3 is TGTGCCAGTAGTATAGAGGACAGGGATGGCAATGAGCAGTTCTTC. It encodes CASSIEDRDGNEQFF.

The chain couples TRBV7-9 to TRBJ1-2; TRBD1 might be the D (5 bases). CDR1 and CDR2 from the germline V gene are SEHNR and FQNEAQ (reference sequence). Between the trimmed V and J ends, which lost 3 bases and 3 bases, there was a span of 11 bases. The length of the CDR3 is 14 residues. The CDR3 sequence is CASSFPTDYYGYTF. The CDR3 nucleotides are TGTGCCAGCAGCTTCCCGACAGACTACTATGGCTACACCTTC.

The V gene is TRBV2, the J gene TRBJ2-3; D is perhaps TRBD1 (6 bases). Trimming left V 6 bases short and J 4 bases short, with 20 bases between. This CDR3 spans 16 amino acids. The germline V gene has CDR1 SNHLY and CDR2 FYNNEI. The CDR3 coding sequence is TGTGCCAGCAGCGAGAGGGGGAGCGAGTCCCCAGATACGCAGTATTTT. Translating it yields CASSERGSESPDTQYF. The variable domain in full, completed from reference TRBV2 and TRBJ2-3, reads EPEVTQTPSHQVTQMGQEVILRCVPISNHLYFYWYRQILGQKVEFLVSFYNNEISEKSEIFDDQFSVERPDGSNFTLKIRSTKLEDSAMYFCASSERGSESPDTQYFGPGTRLTVL.

The chain combines TRBV5-1 with TRBJ2-7; D possibly corresponds to TRBD1 (5 bases). Germline V gene lookup returns CDR1 SGHRS and CDR2 YFSETQ. The CDR3 covers 14 residues. The V end was cut by 2 bases, the J end by 1 base, with 10 bases between. The DNA of the CDR3 is TGCGCCAGCAGCTTAGAACAGGAATCCTACGAGCAGTACTTC. It is translated as CASSLEQESYEQYF.

V gene TRBV29-1 combines with J gene TRBJ2-1; D remains unclear. The CDR3 runs 13 residues. V lost 1 base, J lost 0 bases, and 4 bases lay in between. Germline CDR1 SQVTM, CDR2 ANQGSEA. The CDR3 nucleotides are TGCAGCGTTGAAGCTGGCTCCTACAATGAGCAGTTCTTC. It specifies CSVEAGSYNEQFF.

The rearrangement joins TRBV18 to TRBJ2-3, with 13 bases that match TRBD2. Germline CDR1 and CDR2: KGHSH and LQKENI. Trimming removed 3 bases from V and 2 bases from J; junction bases left unmatched: 2. The CDR3 is made up of 16 amino acids. CDR3 sequence: CASSPGTSGDTDTQYF. The CDR3 DNA reads TGTGCCAGCTCACCTGGGACTAGCGGGGACACAGATACGCAGTATTTT.

There are a few counts of this clone. The chain is built from TRBV5-1 and TRBJ2-1; D not certain. The V gene lost 3 bases and the J gene lost 2 bases, with 9 bases spanning the gap. The CDR3 loop spans 14 amino acids. Germline CDR1 reads SGHRS; CDR2 reads YFSETQ. CDR3 residues: CASSSAGTYNEQFF. As DNA, the CDR3 is TGCGCCAGCAGCTCAGCTGGGACCTACAATGAGCAGTTCTTC.

The chain recombines TRBV13 with TRBJ1-3; D is perhaps TRBD1 (5 bases). V was shortened by 8 bases and J by 0 bases, with 14 bases between the two germline ends. CDR1 PRHDT and CDR2 FYEKMQ come from the germline V gene (reference sequence). The CDR3 spans 15 residues. In nucleotides, the CDR3 is TGTGCCAGCGGCACAGGTCTCAGCTCTGGAAACACCATATATTTT. The encoded protein is CASGTGLSSGNTIYF.

This chain uses TRBV7-8 with TRBJ2-7; D perhaps matches TRBD2 (5 bases). Germline loops: CDR1 SGHVS, CDR2 FQNEAQ. The CDR3 consists of 11 residues. Trimming removed 5 bases at V and 6 bases at J, with 8 bases between. CDR3 coding DNA: TGTGCCAGCAGCACTAGAGTCGAGCAGTACTTC. This encodes CASSTRVEQYF.